A selection of T cell receptor beta chains follows, all from one sample in a study of graft-versus-host responses after intestinal transplantation. The assay was immunoSEQ multiplex PCR, and TCRdb's table has in-frame clones only and misses some. The data show approximately 12,000 clones, about 93% seen once. This sample comprised PBMCs, obtained approximately 110 days after intestinal transplant. The origin of the receptors is a human patient who received an intestinal transplant, so some T cells may come from the graft donor. The CDR3 runs from the conserved cysteine through the conserved F or W. The D gene is left open where the match is weak. Not all rows give a size; the values are once, few, many and, for expanded clones, a class.

>NA|TRBV5-1|TRBJ2-7|NA
CASSLRYRDYEQYF
TGCGCCAGCAGCTTGAGGTACAGGGACTACGAGCAGTACTTC
>NA|TRBV10-3|TRBJ2-7|NA
CAISEMGLEEQYF
TGTGCCATCAGTGAGATGGGGCTCGAGGAGCAGTACTTC
>NA|TRBV18|TRBJ1-2|NA
CASSPGVTDGYTF
TGTGCCAGCTCACCAGGGGTAACGGATGGCTACACCTTC
>TRBD1|TRBV2|TRBJ1-5|NA
CASRGTGSNQPQHF
TGTGCCAGCAGAGGGACAGGGAGCAATCAGCCCCAGCATTTT
>NA|TRBV27|TRBJ1-1|NA
CASSYTRNTEAFF
TGTGCCAGCAGTTACACGCGGAACACTGAAGCTTTCTTT
>NA|TRBV5-5|TRBJ1-1|NA
CASSLQAHRWDTEAFF
TGTGCCAGCAGCTTGCAGGCCCACAGGTGGGACACTGAAGCTTTCTTT
>NA|TRBV5-1|TRBJ2-2|once
CASSLRWGQAGELFF
TGCGCCAGCAGCTTGCGATGGGGGCAGGCCGGGGAGCTGTTTTTT
>TRBD1|TRBV10-3|TRBJ1-4|few
CAISTGTGGEKLFF
TGTGCCATCAGTACCGGGACAGGGGGCGAAAAACTGTTTTTT
>NA|TRBV4-1|TRBJ2-5|once
CASSQDQRVVETQYF
TGCGCCAGCAGCCAAGATCAACGGGTAGTGGAGACCCAGTACTTC
>NA|TRBV2|TRBJ1-4|NA
CASSPNVGATNEKLFF
TGTGCCAGCAGTCCGAACGTCGGGGCAACTAATGAAAAACTGTTTTTT
>NA|TRBV14|TRBJ2-7|NA
CASSAWGSAYEQYF
TGTGCCAGCAGCGCATGGGGGAGCGCGTACGAGCAGTACTTC
>NA|TRBV6-1|TRBJ2-7|NA
CASSEIDGNLSYEQYF
TGTGCCAGCAGTGAAATAGACGGGAACCTATCCTACGAGCAGTACTTC
>NA|TRBV19|TRBJ1-5|NA
CASSPVPNQPQHF
TGTGCCAGTAGTCCAGTCCCCAATCAGCCCCAGCATTTT
>NA|TRBV7-6|TRBJ2-7|NA
CASSFHGGDYEQYF
TGTGCCAGCAGCTTTCACGGCGGGGACTACGAGCAGTACTTC
>NA|TRBV5-4|TRBJ1-6|NA
CASSLAGEGGNSPLHF
TGCGCCAGCAGCTTGGCTGGGGAGGGGGGTAATTCACCCCTCCACTTT
>NA|TRBV11-2|TRBJ2-1|NA
CASSSRGNEQFF
TGTGCCAGCAGTTCTAGGGGTAATGAGCAGTTCTTC
>TRBD2|TRBV7-9|TRBJ2-3|NA
CASSLAPLAEVGDTQYF
TGTGCCAGCAGCTTAGCGCCACTAGCGGAGGTGGGAGATACGCAGTATTTT
>NA|TRBV5-1|TRBJ1-3|NA
CASSLATDIPGLSGNTIYF
TGCGCCAGCAGCTTGGCAACCGACATCCCGGGTCTCTCTGGAAACACCATATATTTT
>NA|TRBV2|TRBJ1-2|NA
CASSDLGRDRNYGYTF
TGTGCCAGCAGTGACCTTGGTCGGGACCGGAACTATGGCTACACCTTC
>NA|TRBV4-1|TRBJ2-7|once
CASSQEGRRPHF
TGCGCCAGCAGCCAAGAGGGCAGAAGGCCGCACTTC
>TRBD1|TRBV19|TRBJ2-7|NA
CASSIGQGSYEQYF
TGTGCCAGTAGTATCGGACAGGGGTCCTACGAGCAGTACTTC
>NA|TRBV6-5|TRBJ2-2|NA
CASSYEGSGAGELFF
TGTGCCAGCAGTTACGAGGGATCGGGGGCCGGGGAGCTGTTTTTT
>TRBD1|TRBV5-1|TRBJ2-1|NA
CASSPGTGWNEQFF
TGCGCCAGCAGCCCGGGGACAGGGTGGAATGAGCAGTTCTTC
>NA|TRBV7-9|TRBJ2-7|NA
CASSDGTYEQYF
TGTGCCAGCAGCGATGGTACCTACGAGCAGTACTTC
>TRBD2|TRBV11-2|TRBJ2-7|once
CASSLWSSGYEQYF
TGTGCCAGCAGCTTATGGTCTAGCGGCTACGAGCAGTACTTC
>NA|TRBV10-3|TRBJ2-5|NA
CAISEGGGNQETQYF
TGTGCCATCAGTGAGGGGGGTGGTAACCAAGAGACCCAGTACTTC
>NA|TRBV28|TRBJ2-1|NA
CASSSTIKGYNEQFF
TGTGCCAGCAGCTCAACTATTAAAGGCTACAATGAGCAGTTCTTC
>NA|TRBV6-5|TRBJ2-7|NA
CASSFFQGNLYEQYF
TGTGCCAGCAGTTTCTTCCAGGGGAACCTTTACGAGCAGTACTTC
>NA|TRBV27|TRBJ1-1|NA
CASSPRAQQVEAFF
TGTGCCAGCAGTCCACGAGCCCAGCAGGTGGAGGCTTTCTTT
>NA|TRBV6-6|TRBJ1-2|NA
CASSYSNGRQTYGYTF
TGTGCCAGCAGTTACTCGAATGGGAGACAGACCTATGGCTACACCTTC
>NA|TRBV30|TRBJ1-2|NA
CAWRNGYEYGYTF
TGTGCCTGGAGAAACGGATACGAATATGGCTACACCTTC
>NA|TRBV2|TRBJ2-7|NA
CASSEEKEGEGVSEQYF
TGTGCCAGCAGTGAAGAAAAAGAGGGGGAGGGAGTTTCCGAGCAGTACTTC
>TRBD1|TRBV7-9|TRBJ1-1|NA
CASSFPRQGGDTEAFF
TGTGCCAGCAGCTTCCCCCGACAGGGGGGGGACACTGAAGCTTTCTTT
>NA|TRBV7-8|TRBJ2-5|NA
CASSQGLKTQYF
TGTGCCAGCAGCCAGGGGCTGAAGACCCAGTACTTC
>NA|TRBV27|TRBJ2-1|NA
CASSGEDYNEQFF
TGTGCCAGCAGTGGGGAGGATTACAATGAGCAGTTCTTC
>NA|TRBV5-6|TRBJ2-5|NA
CASSLSTGAIQETQYF
TGTGCCAGCAGCTTGAGTACGGGGGCTATACAAGAGACCCAGTACTTC
>NA|TRBV6-1|TRBJ2-1|NA
CASSEFGTYNEQFF
TGTGCCAGCAGTGAATTTGGGACCTACAATGAGCAGTTCTTC
>NA|TRBV11-3|TRBJ2-2|once
CASSPGGPGELFF
TGTGCCAGCAGCCCCGGTGGGCCCGGGGAGCTGTTTTTT
>NA|TRBV11-2|TRBJ2-2|NA
CASSLEGSGELFF
TGTGCCAGCAGCTTAGAGGGTTCCGGGGAGCTGTTTTTT
>NA|TRBV27|TRBJ2-7|once
CASRLSAGTHYEQYF
TGTGCCAGCAGATTGTCGGCAGGGACCCACTACGAGCAGTACTTC
>NA|TRBV7-9|TRBJ2-3|NA
CASSLGPSTQYF
TGTGCCAGCAGCTTAGGTCCCAGTACGCAGTATTTT
>TRBD2|TRBV11-3|TRBJ2-1|NA
CASSLDKLAGDEQFF
TGTGCCAGCAGCTTAGATAAGCTAGCGGGAGATGAGCAGTTCTTC
>TRBD1|TRBV5-1|TRBJ1-5|NA
CASSPGTGINQPQHF
TGCGCCAGCAGCCCCGGGACAGGGATTAATCAGCCCCAGCATTTT
>NA|TRBV5-4|TRBJ1-1|NA
CASSFSGTEAFF
TGTGCCAGCAGCTTTAGCGGCACTGAAGCTTTCTTT
>TRBD2|TRBV11-3|TRBJ2-5|NA
CASSLGGLAGDQETQYF
TGTGCCAGCAGCTTAGGGGGACTAGCAGGGGACCAAGAGACCCAGTACTTC
>TRBD1|TRBV5-4|TRBJ2-1|once
CASSLMRQGTEQFF
TGTGCCAGCAGCTTGATGCGACAGGGGACTGAGCAGTTCTTC
>NA|TRBV30|TRBJ1-6|NA
CAWSGKTTSSYNSPLHF
TGTGCCTGGAGTGGAAAGACGACAAGCTCCTATAATTCACCCCTCCACTTT
>NA|TRBV23-1|TRBJ1-1|NA
CASSQSLGQLGDTEAFF
TGCGCCAGCAGTCAATCATTAGGACAGCTCGGGGACACTGAAGCTTTCTTT
>NA|TRBV30|TRBJ1-5|NA
CAWSGVQGSQPQHF
TGTGCCTGGAGTGGTGTACAGGGTAGTCAGCCCCAGCATTTT
>NA|TRBV5-1|TRBJ1-1|once
CASSLGGPNTEAFF
TGCGCCAGCAGCTTGGGAGGCCCAAACACTGAAGCTTTCTTT
>NA|TRBV30|TRBJ1-4|NA
CAWGGVDEKLFF
TGTGCCTGGGGCGGAGTCGATGAAAAACTGTTTTTT